This is a list of T cell receptor beta chains from one sample in a study of post-analysis software for immune sequencing data. MiXCR was run by TCRdb on the PCR reads, yielding one entry per CDR3 protein. Here the sample spans roughly 570,000 distinct CDR3 sequences, around 36% being singletons. Sequenced: blood. The receptors come from a girl aged 2-17 years with multiple sclerosis. The CDR3 runs from the conserved cysteine through the conserved F or W. A D gene is named only where the DNA matches it firmly. A clone size is listed for some rows: how often the clone was seen (once, few, many), or a class if it is expanded.

TRBJ1-2,.,few,TRBV20-1,CSAIGLANYGYTF,TGCAGTGCTATAGGCCTAGCTAACTATGGCTACACCTTC
TRBJ1-5,TRBD1,.,TRBV7-9,CASSLGGQGLNQPQHF,TGTGCCAGCAGCTTAGGTGGACAGGGGCTCAATCAGCCCCAGCATTTT
TRBJ1-2,TRBD1,.,TRBV4-1,CASSQDRTGDGYTF,TGCGCCAGCAGCCAAGACAGGACAGGAGATGGCTACACCTTC
TRBJ2-6,TRBD2,.,TRBV28,CAIRRGGGRVSGANVLTF,TGTGCCATCCGACGGGGGGGCGGAAGAGTCTCTGGGGCCAACGTCCTGACTTTC
TRBJ2-5,.,.,TRBV2,CASSEEAVGGETQYF,TGTGCCAGCAGTGAAGAAGCGGTAGGAGGGGAGACCCAGTACTTC
TRBJ1-1,.,.,TRBV27,CASSPSRAPNTEAFF,TGTGCCAGCAGCCCTTCGAGGGCGCCGAACACTGAAGCTTTCTTT
TRBJ1-6,.,.,TRBV20-1,CSALHGGGGNSPLHF,TGCAGTGCTCTTCACGGGGGGGGCGGTAATTCACCCCTCCACTTT
TRBJ2-7,.,once,TRBV3-1,CASSLWATYEQYF,TGTGCCAGCAGCCTCTGGGCTACCTACGAGCAGTACTTC
TRBJ1-2,TRBD1,.,TRBV5-1,CASSFMGQGNGYTF,TGCGCCAGCAGCTTTATGGGACAGGGTAACGGCTACACCTTC
TRBJ2-5,TRBD2,.,TRBV3-1,CASSQDFLGTSEETQYF,TGTGCCAGCAGCCAAGATTTTCTCGGGACTAGCGAAGAGACCCAGTACTTC
TRBJ2-7,TRBD1,.,TRBV7-8,CASSSFTGGGYEQYF,TGTGCCAGCAGCTCGTTTACAGGGGGCGGGTACGAGCAGTACTTC
TRBJ2-3,.,.,TRBV7-3,CASSLSEGSADTQYF,TGTGCCAGCAGCTTATCGGAGGGGTCGGCAGATACGCAGTATTTT
TRBJ2-1,.,few,TRBV10-3,CAISESTDVSYEQFF,TGTGCCATCAGTGAGTCGACAGATGTATCCTATGAGCAGTTCTTC
TRBJ2-5,TRBD1,.,TRBV10-3,CAISPGTGLDQYF,TGTGCCATCAGCCCGGGGACAGGGCTGGACCAGTACTTC
TRBJ1-5,.,.,TRBV10-3,CAISESSHQPQHF,TGTGCCATCAGTGAGTCGTCACATCAGCCCCAGCATTTT
TRBJ2-5,TRBD2,.,TRBV29-1,CSGAGRVGETQYF,TGCAGCGGAGCGGGACGGGTGGGAGAGACCCAGTACTTC
TRBJ2-7,.,.,TRBV6-6,CASSKQAAFNEQYF,TGTGCCAGCAGTAAACAAGCTGCTTTCAACGAGCAGTACTTC
TRBJ2-5,.,.,TRBV6-6,CASSYGWAAQETQYF,TGTGCCAGCAGTTACGGGTGGGCAGCACAAGAGACCCAGTACTTC
TRBJ2-3,.,.,TRBV27,CASSQTQGGDTQYF,TGTGCCAGCAGTCAAACGCAGGGGGGAGATACGCAGTATTTT
TRBJ1-2,.,.,TRBV5-5,CASSPTNVLGGYTF,TGTGCCAGCAGCCCGACGAATGTCTTGGGTGGCTACACCTTC